This entry is about one T cell receptor beta chain. The antigen is undetermined. It was with a sample-barcoded 5' primer and a J-beta primer mix that a second PCR of roughly 7 to 12 cycles was run. Each sample provided no less than 2.5 million CDR3-containing paired-end reads. TCRdb reprocessed the 5' RACE reads via MiXCR and lists one record per CDR3 protein. The table records around 1,700,000 distinct CDR3 sequences, 28% of them present only once. This specimen comes from a study of blood T cells in healthy people across ages. Study results and caveats: Among T cells, TCR beta diversity per million cells dropped roughly linearly as age rose.

The CDR3 is 15 amino acids. Trimming cost V 6 bases and J 4 bases, with 19 bases left between them. Germline loops: CDR1 MNHNS, CDR2 SASEGT. This TCR derives from a woman aged 25 to 39 in good health. The V call is TRBV6-1, the J call TRBJ2-7; D is tentatively TRBD1 or TRBD2 (6 bases each). Sequencing was carried out using blood. The DNA of the CDR3 is TGTGCCAGCAGCCAGGGGAGAGGGACTCCTTACGAGCAGTACTTC. Its protein product is CASSQGRGTPYEQYF.